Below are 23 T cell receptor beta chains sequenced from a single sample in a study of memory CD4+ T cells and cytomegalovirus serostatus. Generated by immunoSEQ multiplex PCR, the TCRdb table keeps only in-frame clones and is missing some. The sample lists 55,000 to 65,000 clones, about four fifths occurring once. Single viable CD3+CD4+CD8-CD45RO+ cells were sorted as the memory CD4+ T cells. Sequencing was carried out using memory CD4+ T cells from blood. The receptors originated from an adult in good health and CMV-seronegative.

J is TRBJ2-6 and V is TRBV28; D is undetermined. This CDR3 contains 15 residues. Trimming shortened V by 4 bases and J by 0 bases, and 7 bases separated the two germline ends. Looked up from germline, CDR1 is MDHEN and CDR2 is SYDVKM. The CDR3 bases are TGTGCCAGCAGTTCAATAAACTCTGGGGCCAACGTCCTGACTTTC. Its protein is CASSSINSGANVLTF. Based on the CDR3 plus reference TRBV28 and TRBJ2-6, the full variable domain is DVKVTQSSRYLVKRTGEKVFLECVQDMDHENMFWYRQDPGLGLRLIYFSYDVKMKEKGDIPEGYSVSREKKERFSLILESASTNQTSMYLCASSSINSGANVLTFGAGSRLTVL.

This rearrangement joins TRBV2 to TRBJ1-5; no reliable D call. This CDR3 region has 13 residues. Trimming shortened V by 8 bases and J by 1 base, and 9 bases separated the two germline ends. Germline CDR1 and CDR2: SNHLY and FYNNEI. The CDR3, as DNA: TGTGCCAGCGAGGCCACCAGCAATCAGCCCCAGCATTTT. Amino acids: CASEATSNQPQHF.

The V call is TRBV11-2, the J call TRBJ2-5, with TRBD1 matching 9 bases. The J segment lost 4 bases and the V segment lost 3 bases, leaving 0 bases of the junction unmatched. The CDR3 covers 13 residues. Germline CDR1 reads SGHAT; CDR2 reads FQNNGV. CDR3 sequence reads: CASSLDRGETQYF. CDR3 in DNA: TGTGCCAGCAGCTTGGACAGGGGAGAGACCCAGTACTTC.

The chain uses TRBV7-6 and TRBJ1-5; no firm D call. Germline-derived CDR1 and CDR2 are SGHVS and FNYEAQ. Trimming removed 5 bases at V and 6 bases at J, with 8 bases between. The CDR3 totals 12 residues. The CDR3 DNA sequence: TGTGCCAGCAGCCCCGCCGGTCAGCCCCAGCATTTT. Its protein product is CASSPAGQPQHF.

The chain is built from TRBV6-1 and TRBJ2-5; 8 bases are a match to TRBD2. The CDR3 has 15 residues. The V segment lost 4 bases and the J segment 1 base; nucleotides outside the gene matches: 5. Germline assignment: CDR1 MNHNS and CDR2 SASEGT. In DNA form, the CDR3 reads TGTGCCAGCAGTGGAGCGGGGGTTCTCCAAGAGACCCAGTACTTC. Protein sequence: CASSGAGVLQETQYF.

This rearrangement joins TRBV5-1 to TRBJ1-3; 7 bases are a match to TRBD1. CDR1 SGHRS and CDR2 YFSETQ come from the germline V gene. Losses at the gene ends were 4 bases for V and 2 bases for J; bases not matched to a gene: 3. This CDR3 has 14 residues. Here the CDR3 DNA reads TGCGCCAGCAGCCCGGGACAGACTGGAAACACCATATATTTT. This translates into CASSPGQTGNTIYF.

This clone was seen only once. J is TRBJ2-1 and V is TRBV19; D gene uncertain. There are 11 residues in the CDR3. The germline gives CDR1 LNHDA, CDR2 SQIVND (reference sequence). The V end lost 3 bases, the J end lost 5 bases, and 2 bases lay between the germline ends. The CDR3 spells CASSIDNEQFF. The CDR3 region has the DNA TGTGCCAGTAGTATTGACAATGAGCAGTTCTTC.

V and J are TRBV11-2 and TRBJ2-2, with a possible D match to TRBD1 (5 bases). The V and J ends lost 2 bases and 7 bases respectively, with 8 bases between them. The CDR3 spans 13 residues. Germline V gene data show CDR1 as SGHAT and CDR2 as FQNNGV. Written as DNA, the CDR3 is TGTGCCAGCAGCTTAAGGGGTGACGGGGAGCTGTTTTTT. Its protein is CASSLRGDGELFF.

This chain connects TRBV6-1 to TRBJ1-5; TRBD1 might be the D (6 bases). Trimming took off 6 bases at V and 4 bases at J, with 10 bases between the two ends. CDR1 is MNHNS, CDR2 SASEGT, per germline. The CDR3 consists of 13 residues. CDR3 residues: CASRIRGNQPQHF. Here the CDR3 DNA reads TGTGCCAGCAGAATCAGGGGTAATCAGCCCCAGCATTTT.

CDR3 loop: CASSLEGRGGNQPQHF. CDR3 nucleotides: TGTGCCAGCAGCTTAGAAGGCAGGGGGGGAAATCAGCCCCAGCATTTT. This chain uses TRBV7-2 with TRBJ1-5; 7 bases agree with TRBD1. Germline trimming cut 1 base from V and 4 bases from J; bases unmatched to any gene: 7. CDR3 length equals 16 residues. Germline V gene lookup returns CDR1 SGHTA and CDR2 FQGNSA.

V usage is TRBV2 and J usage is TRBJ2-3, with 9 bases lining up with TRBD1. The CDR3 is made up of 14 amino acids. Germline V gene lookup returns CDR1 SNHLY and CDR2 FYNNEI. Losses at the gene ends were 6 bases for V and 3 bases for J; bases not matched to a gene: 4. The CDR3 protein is CASRWDRETDTQYF. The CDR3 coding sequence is TGTGCCAGCAGGTGGGACAGGGAGACAGATACGCAGTATTTT.

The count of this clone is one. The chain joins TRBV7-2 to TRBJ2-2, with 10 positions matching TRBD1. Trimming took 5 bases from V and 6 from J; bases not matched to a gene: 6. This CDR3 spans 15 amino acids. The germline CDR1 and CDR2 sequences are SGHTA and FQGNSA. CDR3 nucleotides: TGTGCCAGCAGCCGACAGGGGGCAGGGTCCGGGGAGCTGTTTTTT. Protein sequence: CASSRQGAGSGELFF.

CDR3 region: CASSRPRTSGRYEQYF. CDR3 DNA sequence: TGTGCCAGCAGCCGACCACGGACTAGCGGGAGGTACGAGCAGTACTTC. The chain recombines TRBV7-2 with TRBJ2-7; the match to TRBD2 covers 14 bases. This CDR3 has 16 amino acids. With V trimmed by 5 bases and J by 4 bases, 7 bases remained unmatched. Germline loops: CDR1 SGHTA, CDR2 FQGNSA. Supplemented by reference TRBV7-2 and TRBJ2-7, the full variable domain reads GAGVSQSPSNKVTEKGKDVELRCDPISGHTALYWYRQSLGQGLEFLIYFQGNSAPDKSGLPSDRFSAERTGGSVSTLTIQRTQQEDSAVYLCASSRPRTSGRYEQYFGPGTRLTVT.

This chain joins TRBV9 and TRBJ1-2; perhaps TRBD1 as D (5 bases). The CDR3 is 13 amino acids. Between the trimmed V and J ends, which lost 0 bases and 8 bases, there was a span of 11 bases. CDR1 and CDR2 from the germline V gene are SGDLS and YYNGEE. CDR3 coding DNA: TGTGCCAGCAGCGTAGGGGGAGGGGAAGGCTACACCTTC. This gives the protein CASSVGGGEGYTF.

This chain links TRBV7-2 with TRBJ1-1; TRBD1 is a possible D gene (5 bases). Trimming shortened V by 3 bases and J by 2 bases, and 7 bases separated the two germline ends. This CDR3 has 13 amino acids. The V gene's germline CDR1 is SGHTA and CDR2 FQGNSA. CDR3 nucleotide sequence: TGTGCCAGCAGCTTCGGGGGAAACACTGAAGCTTTCTTT. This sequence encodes CASSFGGNTEAFF. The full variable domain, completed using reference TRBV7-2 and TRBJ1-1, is GAGVSQSPSNKVTEKGKDVELRCDPISGHTALYWYRQSLGQGLEFLIYFQGNSAPDKSGLPSDRFSAERTGGSVSTLTIQRTQQEDSAVYLCASSFGGNTEAFFGQGTRLTVV.

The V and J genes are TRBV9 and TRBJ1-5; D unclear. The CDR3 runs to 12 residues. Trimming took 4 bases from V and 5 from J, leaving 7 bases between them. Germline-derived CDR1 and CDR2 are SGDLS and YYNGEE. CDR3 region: CASSPFHQPQHF. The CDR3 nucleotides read TGTGCCAGCAGCCCGTTCCATCAGCCCCAGCATTTT. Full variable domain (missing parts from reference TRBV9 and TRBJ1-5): DSGVTQTPKHLITATGQRVTLRCSPRSGDLSVYWYQQSLDQGLQFLIQYYNGEERAKGNILERFSAQQFPDLHSELNLSSLELGDSALYFCASSPFHQPQHFGDGTRLSIL.

The CDR3 coding sequence is TGTGCCAGCTCGCCCACAATCCTAGGGGGTGGAGGCGAAAAACTGTTTTTT. Amino acid sequence: CASSPTILGGGGEKLFF. The chain recombines TRBV18 with TRBJ1-4, with D possibly matching TRBD1 (6 bases). This CDR3 region has 17 residues. Germline V gene lookup returns CDR1 KGHSH and CDR2 LQKENI. V was trimmed by 6 bases and J by 8 bases, leaving 25 bases between them.

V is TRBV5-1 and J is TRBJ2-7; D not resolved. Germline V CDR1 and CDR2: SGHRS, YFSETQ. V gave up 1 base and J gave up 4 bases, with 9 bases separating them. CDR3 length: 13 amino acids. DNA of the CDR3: TGCGCCAGCAGCTTGACAAGCCCTTACGAGCAGTACTTC. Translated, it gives CASSLTSPYEQYF.

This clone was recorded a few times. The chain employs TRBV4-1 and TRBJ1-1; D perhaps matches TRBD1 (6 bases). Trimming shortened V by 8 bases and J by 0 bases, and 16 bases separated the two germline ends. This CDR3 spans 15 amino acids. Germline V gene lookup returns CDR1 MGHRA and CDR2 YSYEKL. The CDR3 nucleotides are TGCGCCAGCCGCCTTTCGGGACAATTGAACACTGAAGCTTTCTTT. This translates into CASRLSGQLNTEAFF.

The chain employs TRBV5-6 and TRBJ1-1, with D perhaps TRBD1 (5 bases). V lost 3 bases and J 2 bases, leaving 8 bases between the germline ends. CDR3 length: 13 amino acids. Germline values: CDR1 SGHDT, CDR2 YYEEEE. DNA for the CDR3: TGTGCCAGCAGCTCAGGGCATAACACTGAAGCTTTCTTT. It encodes CASSSGHNTEAFF. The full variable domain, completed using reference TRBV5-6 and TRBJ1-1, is DAGVTQSPTHLIKTRGQQVTLRCSPKSGHDTVSWYQQALGQGPQFIFQYYEEEERQRGNFPDRFSGHQFPNYSSELNVNALLLGDSALYLCASSSGHNTEAFFGQGTRLTVV.

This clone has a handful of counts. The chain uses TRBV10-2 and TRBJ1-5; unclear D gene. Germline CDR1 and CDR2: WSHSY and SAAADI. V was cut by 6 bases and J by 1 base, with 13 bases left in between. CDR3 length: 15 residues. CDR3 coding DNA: TGCGCCAGCAGGCCAGGAGAGAGAAGCAATCAGCCCCAGCATTTT. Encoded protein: CASRPGERSNQPQHF.

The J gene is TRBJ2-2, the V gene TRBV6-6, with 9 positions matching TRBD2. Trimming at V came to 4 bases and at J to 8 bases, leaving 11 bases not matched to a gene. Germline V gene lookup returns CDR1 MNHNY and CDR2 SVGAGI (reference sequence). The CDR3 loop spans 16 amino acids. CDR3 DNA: TGTGCCAGCAGTTTATCGAGCGGGGGGCTAGGGGGGGAGCTGTTTTTT. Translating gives CASSLSSGGLGGELFF.

CDR3 coding DNA: TGCAGCGTTGTGGGGGGATATGAAGCTTTCTTT. Its translation is CSVVGGYEAFF. The rearrangement joins TRBV29-1 to TRBJ1-1, with D possibly TRBD1 on 5 matching bases. The CDR3 is made up of 11 amino acids. The V and J ends lost 4 bases and 7 bases respectively, with 10 bases between them. Per the germline V gene, CDR1 is SQVTM and CDR2 is ANQGSEA.